The 24 T cell receptor beta chains given below trace back to one sample, sequenced in a study of T cells in Graves' hyperthyroidism and ophthalmopathy. What was amplified from RNA transcripts were TCR beta CDR3 regions. An initial round of RT-PCR targeting the TCR CDR3 relied on the HTBI primer set. TCRdb processed the multiplex PCR reads anew with MiXCR; each CDR3 protein has one entry. The table has about 180,000 distinct CDR3 sequences, about a tenth seen once. The sequenced sample consisted of blood. These receptors all come from a woman aged 18-29 years with Graves' hyperthyroidism that later progressed to Graves' ophthalmopathy.

This clonotype was seen many times. The V and J genes are TRBV20-1 and TRBJ1-3; no firm D call. The germline V gene encodes CDR1 DFQATT and CDR2 SNEGSKA (reference sequence). The CDR3 sequence is 15 residues long. V shed 0 bases and J shed 0 bases, with 9 bases lying between them. The CDR3 loop is CSARDHQISGNTIYF. The DNA of the CDR3 is TGCAGTGCTAGAGACCATCAGATCTCTGGAAACACCATATATTTT.

This clonotype was recorded many times. The V gene is TRBV7-2, the J gene TRBJ2-3, with unresolved D. Trimming shortened V by 4 bases and J by 4 bases, and 15 bases separated the two germline ends. CDR3 size: 15 residues. The germline gives CDR1 SGHTA, CDR2 FQGNSA. In DNA form, the CDR3 reads TGTGCCAGCAGCTACGGCCCACAGACTTCAGATACGCAGTATTTT. The encoded protein is CASSYGPQTSDTQYF.

This clonotype was recorded at least ten times. The chain is built from TRBV14 and TRBJ2-3; D is ambiguous. The CDR3 extends over 13 amino acids. The V gene's germline CDR1 is SGHDN and CDR2 FVKESK. Trimming removed 4 bases at V and 5 bases at J, with 10 bases between. As DNA, the CDR3 is TGTGCCAGCAGCCCCTATTCTAGAGATACGCAGTATTTT. As protein: CASSPYSRDTQYF.

This clonotype has at least ten counts. The chain employs TRBV6-1 and TRBJ2-2; 11 bases agree with TRBD1. This CDR3 is built from 16 residues. The V and J ends lost 6 bases and 6 bases, in that order; junction bases with no gene match: 9. Per germline, CDR1 MNHNS and CDR2 SASEGT. DNA for the CDR3: TGTGCCAGCAGCCACCAAGGACAGGGGGCTTCCGGGGAGCTGTTTTTT. Translating gives CASSHQGQGASGELFF.

This clonotype turned up a few times. The chain recombines TRBV6-2 or TRBV6-3 with TRBJ2-3, with D perhaps TRBD2 (5 bases). The germline gives CDR1 MNHEY, CDR2 SVGEGT. The CDR3 spans 16 residues. V shed 5 bases and J shed 1 base, with 16 bases lying between them. The CDR3 nucleotides read TGTGCCAGCAGTAAAGACCGGGGTACTCGCACAGATACGCAGTATTTT. It encodes CASSKDRGTRTDTQYF.

This clonotype has ten or more counts. The chain couples TRBV29-1 to TRBJ2-2; 14 bases match TRBD2. Trimming at V came to 3 bases and at J to 6 bases, leaving 12 bases not matched to a gene. The CDR3 is 18 amino acids. Germline CDR1 reads SQVTM; CDR2 reads ANQGSEA. This CDR3 is CSVDLAGTSGRQAGELFF. The CDR3 DNA follows: TGCAGCGTTGACCTCGCGGGGACTAGCGGGAGACAGGCCGGGGAGCTGTTTTTT.

This clonotype was counted only a few times. The chain has TRBV4-1 and TRBJ2-4; no clear D. CDR3 length equals 17 residues. V was shortened by 0 bases and J by 6 bases, with 18 bases between the two germline ends. Germline values: CDR1 MGHRA, CDR2 YSYEKL. DNA of the CDR3: TGCGCCAGCAGCCAAGAACCCCCTCTCGCCCTCGGAAACATTCAGTACTTC. Amino acid sequence: CASSQEPPLALGNIQYF.

This clonotype showed up many times. CDR3 in amino acids: CASSQRDRTRAFF. As DNA, the CDR3 is TGTGCCAGCAGCCAACGAGACAGGACGAGGGCTTTCTTT. The V call is TRBV13, the J call TRBJ1-1; perhaps TRBD1 as D (6 bases). Germline assignment: CDR1 PRHDT and CDR2 FYEKMQ (reference sequence). V was shortened by 5 bases and J by 11 bases, with 18 bases between the two germline ends. The CDR3 is 13 amino acids.

Ten or more counts support this clonotype. The J gene is TRBJ2-7, the V gene TRBV12-5; D possibly corresponds to TRBD2 (5 bases). Germline CDR1 is LGHNT and CDR2 is FRNRAP. This CDR3 is 13 amino acids long. V lost 1 base to trimming and J lost 4 bases, with 8 bases between them. The CDR3: CASGLDGKYEQYF. The CDR3 nucleotides read TGTGCTAGTGGTTTGGACGGGAAGTACGAGCAGTACTTC.

This clonotype came up many times. The chain links TRBV29-1 to TRBJ2-7; TRBD1 is a possible D gene (6 bases). Trimming took 6 bases from V and 3 from J, leaving 15 bases between them. From germline, CDR1 is SQVTM and CDR2 ANQGSEA. CDR3 length equals 13 residues. The CDR3 region has the DNA TGCAGCGTGCTAGGGGGATCTCTCTACGAGCAGTACTTC. This translates into CSVLGGSLYEQYF.

The chain combines TRBV6-2 or TRBV6-3 with TRBJ2-2; the match to TRBD2 covers 9 bases. The CDR3 sequence is 17 residues long. V gave up 2 bases and J gave up 0 bases; unmatched junction bases: 4. Germline CDR1 reads MNHEY; CDR2 reads SVGEGT. The CDR3 protein is CASSYPRGGSNTGELFF. The CDR3 nucleotides are TGTGCCAGCAGTTACCCGCGGGGGGGTTCGAACACCGGGGAGCTGTTTTTT.

The chain carries TRBV5-4 and TRBJ2-5; TRBD2 matches 9 bases. The CDR3 sequence is 16 residues long. Germline V lookup: CDR1 SGHNT, CDR2 YYREEE (reference sequence). Unmatched junction bases numbered 9, after V lost 2 bases and J lost 4 bases. For the CDR3, the DNA is TGTGCCAGCAGCTTATATGTGGGCGGGAGGGCAGAGACCCAGTACTTC. As protein: CASSLYVGGRAETQYF.

In this sample, this clonotype turned up many times. The V and J genes are TRBV3-1 and TRBJ1-1; 7 positions agree with TRBD1. The junction had 10 bases not matched to a gene; V was cut back by 2 bases and J by 4 bases. CDR1 is LGHDT and CDR2 is YNNKEL in the germline V gene (reference sequence). The CDR3 length is 16 residues. CDR3 residues: CASSQWTGSTSTEAFF. In DNA form, the CDR3 reads TGTGCCAGCAGCCAATGGACAGGATCGACAAGCACTGAAGCTTTCTTT.

This clonotype was detected many times. The CDR3 DNA reads TGTGCCAGCAGTTACCCCGGACAGGGCGTCCACGAGCAGTACTTC. This encodes CASSYPGQGVHEQYF. V is TRBV6-5 and J is TRBJ2-7; 8 bases agree with TRBD1. J gave up 5 bases and V 2 bases, and 8 bases lay outside the gene matches. There are 15 residues in the CDR3. CDR1 is MNHEY and CDR2 is SVGAGI in the germline V gene.

This clonotype was detected many times. This CDR3 is CAWSVSPNSPLHF. The DNA for the CDR3 is TGTGCCTGGAGTGTGTCTCCAAATTCACCCCTCCACTTT. This rearrangement joins TRBV30 to TRBJ1-6; unclear D gene. There are 13 residues in the CDR3. Germline CDR1 is GTSNPN and CDR2 is SVGIG (reference sequence). V was clipped by 0 bases and J by 7 bases, with 7 bases between them.

This clonotype was observed at least ten times. This chain connects TRBV7-8 to TRBJ1-5; TRBD1 matches 8 bases. There are 17 residues in the CDR3. The junction had 9 bases not matched to a gene; V was cut back by 5 bases and J by 0 bases. From germline, CDR1 is SGHVS and CDR2 FQNEAQ. The chain's CDR3 is CASSELGTGDSNQPQHF. The CDR3 DNA follows: TGTGCCAGCAGCGAACTGGGGACAGGAGATAGCAATCAGCCCCAGCATTTT. The full variable domain, in which reference TRBV7-8 and TRBJ1-5 provide the parts outside the CDR3, is GAGVSQSPRYKVAKRGQDVALRCDPISGHVSLFWYQQALGQGPEFLTYFQNEAQLDKSGLPSDRFFAERPEGSVSTLKIQRTQQEDSAVYLCASSELGTGDSNQPQHFGDGTRLSIL.

This clonotype was detected ten times or more. This chain's CDR3 is CAWRNRAFSYEQYF. Here the CDR3 DNA reads TGTGCCTGGAGAAACAGGGCGTTTTCCTACGAGCAGTACTTC. The chain joins TRBV30 to TRBJ2-7; maybe TRBD1 (6 bases). V shed 3 bases and J shed 1 base, with 13 bases lying between them. From germline, CDR1 is GTSNPN and CDR2 SVGIG (reference sequence). The CDR3 is 14 amino acids.

The chain is built from TRBV5-6 and TRBJ2-7; no clear D. Between the trimmed V and J ends, which lost 1 base and 1 base, there was a span of 9 bases. CDR3 length: 14 residues. Germline V lookup: CDR1 SGHDT, CDR2 YYEEEE. CDR3 coding DNA: TGTGCCAGCAGCTTGTCTGAGGTATCCTACGAGCAGTACTTC. Its translation: CASSLSEVSYEQYF.

This clonotype was observed many times. This sequence joins TRBV27 and TRBJ1-4; no definite D call. The V gene's germline CDR1 is MNHEY and CDR2 SMNVEV (reference sequence). Trimming removed 3 bases from V and 3 bases from J, with 5 bases in between. The CDR3 length is 13 residues. CDR3 region: CASSFKANEKLFF. The CDR3 nucleotides read TGTGCCAGCAGTTTTAAGGCTAATGAAAAACTGTTTTTT.

This clonotype came up a few times. A read error may be the cause here, since a much bigger clone is one base away. This chain links TRBV7-2 with TRBJ2-5; unclear D gene. CDR1 is SGHTA and CDR2 is FQGNSA in the germline V gene. The CDR3 is made up of 14 amino acids. The CDR3 loop is CASSLEANQEIQYF. Here the CDR3 DNA reads TGTGCCAGCAGCTTAGAGGCGAACCAAGAGATCCAGTACTTC.

The chain joins TRBV15 to TRBJ2-5; perhaps TRBD1 as D (7 bases). The germline V gene encodes CDR1 LNHNV and CDR2 YYDKDF (reference sequence). This CDR3 has 17 residues. V lost 0 bases and J 5 bases, leaving 19 bases between the germline ends. CDR3 residues: CATSRDLEGAPEETQYF. CDR3 DNA sequence: TGTGCCACCAGCAGAGATCTGGAGGGGGCGCCTGAGGAGACCCAGTACTTC.

V gene TRBV6-1 combines with J gene TRBJ2-5, with TRBD1 matching 7 bases. This CDR3 spans 16 amino acids. V shed 7 bases and J 3 bases; nucleotides not matched to a gene: 14. Germline V gene sequence: CDR1 MNHNS, CDR2 SASEGT. The CDR3 reads CASTLRGGLTKETQYF. In DNA form, the CDR3 reads TGTGCCAGCACCTTACGAGGGGGCCTAACCAAAGAGACCCAGTACTTC.

This clonotype was found many times. The gene calls are TRBV15 and TRBJ2-7; no firm D call. The V gene lost 6 bases and the J gene lost 3 bases, with 18 bases spanning the gap. Germline V gene lookup returns CDR1 LNHNV and CDR2 YYDKDF (reference sequence). This CDR3 is 15 amino acids long. DNA of the CDR3: TGTGCCACCAGAGCAATAGGAGCGCTGAGCTACGAGCAGTACTTC. This sequence encodes CATRAIGALSYEQYF.

This clonotype has a count of ten or more. The chain uses TRBV10-3 and TRBJ1-5; D not certain. The CDR3 extends over 13 amino acids. V was cut by 6 bases and J by 3 bases, with 9 bases left in between. The germline V gene encodes CDR1 ENHRY and CDR2 SYGVKD. The CDR3 is CAISDQTNQPQHF. The DNA of the CDR3 is TGTGCCATCAGCGACCAGACCAATCAGCCCCAGCATTTT.